The 16 T cell receptor beta chains below all came from one sample that was sequenced in a study of blood T cell repertoires in COVID-19. Profiling relied on immunoSEQ multiplex PCR, and the TCRdb table lists in-frame clones only, not all of them. The table shows about 480,000 clones, with around 90% occurring only once. What was sequenced was peripheral blood. The receptors were sampled from a woman in her fifties or sixties with COVID-19, enrolled during active disease.

This clone occurred a few times. CDR3 DNA: TGTGCCAGCAGCTTAAGACAGGGGACTTCCTACGAGCAGTACTTC. It encodes CASSLRQGTSYEQYF. The gene calls are TRBV5-5 and TRBJ2-7; 8 positions match TRBD1. The CDR3 has 15 residues. The V gene end was trimmed by 2 bases and the J gene end by 1 base; junction bases not matched to a gene: 5. The germline V gene has CDR1 SGHKS and CDR2 YYEKEE (reference sequence).

This chain links TRBV9 with TRBJ1-4, with 9 bases fitting TRBD1. Trimming removed 4 bases from V and 8 bases from J; junction bases left unmatched: 6. The CDR3 is 14 residues long. In germline, CDR1 is SGDLS, CDR2 YYNGEE. The CDR3 DNA is TGTGCCAGCAGCCAACAGGGGGCGCAGGAAAAACTGTTTTTT. This encodes CASSQQGAQEKLFF.

The rearrangement uses TRBV5-6 and TRBJ2-7, with 9 nucleotides matching TRBD1. This CDR3 is 13 amino acids long. CDR1 SGHDT and CDR2 YYEEEE come from the germline V gene. J gave up 6 bases and V 2 bases, and 3 bases lay outside the gene matches. In DNA form, the CDR3 reads TGTGCCAGCAGCTTAGGGACAGGGTCCGAGCAGTACTTC. Translated: CASSLGTGSEQYF.

The chain carries TRBV28 and TRBJ1-2; D is unresolved. Trimming left V 6 bases short and J 4 bases short, with 12 bases between. The V gene's germline CDR1 is MDHEN and CDR2 SYDVKM. The CDR3 runs to 13 residues. In DNA, the CDR3 is TGTGCCAGCAGGCTAGGTATTGGCTATGGCTACACCTTC. Its translation is CASRLGIGYGYTF.

The J gene is TRBJ1-4, the V gene TRBV5-5, with a tentative D call TRBD1 (5 bases). Germline V gives CDR1 SGHKS, CDR2 YYEKEE (reference sequence). The CDR3 totals 13 residues. Trimming removed 5 bases from V and 4 bases from J, with 9 bases in between. This CDR3 is CASRGVGNEKLFF. For the CDR3, the DNA is TGTGCCAGCAGAGGGGTTGGTAATGAAAAACTGTTTTTT.

The V call is TRBV19, the J call TRBJ2-5, with TRBD1 as a possible D gene (5 bases). Trimming removed 5 bases from V and 0 bases from J, with 10 bases in between. CDR1 is LNHDA and CDR2 is SQIVND in the germline V gene (reference sequence). The CDR3 consists of 14 residues. In DNA, the CDR3 is TGTGCCAGTAGTTTTGACAGAGACCAAGAGACCCAGTACTTC. The encoded protein is CASSFDRDQETQYF.

The J gene is TRBJ1-5, the V gene TRBV6-5; D may be TRBD1 (5 bases). V was clipped by 2 bases and J by 5 bases, with 13 bases between them. Germline V gene sequence: CDR1 MNHEY, CDR2 SVGAGI. CDR3 length: 15 residues. The CDR3 bases are TGTGCCAGCAGTTACCTGGCGGGACGGGATCAGCCCCAGCATTTT. Translating it yields CASSYLAGRDQPQHF.

This clone has just a few counts. This chain links TRBV5-1 with TRBJ2-7; the D is unclear. Trimming stripped 1 base from V and 2 bases from J, with 7 bases between. In germline, CDR1 is SGHRS, CDR2 YFSETQ. The CDR3 totals 13 residues. Here the CDR3 reads CASSLMGPYEQYF. Here the CDR3 DNA reads TGCGCCAGCAGCTTGATGGGCCCCTACGAGCAGTACTTC.

The CDR3 loop reads CASGRGNEQYF. DNA for the CDR3: TGTGCCAGCGGGCGGGGGAACGAGCAGTACTTC. The chain combines TRBV27 with TRBJ2-7; 7 bases line up with TRBD2. This CDR3 spans 11 amino acids. Germline CDR1 and CDR2: MNHEY and SMNVEV (reference sequence). J gave up 5 bases and V 8 bases, and 3 bases lay outside the gene matches.

The J gene is TRBJ2-7, the V gene TRBV5-1, with TRBD2 matching over 8 bases. The germline V gene has CDR1 SGHRS and CDR2 YFSETQ. CDR3 length: 14 amino acids. The V gene end was trimmed by 2 bases and the J gene end by 3 bases; junction bases not matched to a gene: 4. The CDR3 here is CASSFSGGDYEQYF. The CDR3 DNA reads TGCGCCAGCAGCTTCAGCGGGGGCGACTACGAGCAGTACTTC.

The rearrangement links TRBV30 to TRBJ2-2; 7 bases agree with TRBD2. This CDR3 region has 16 residues. CDR1 and CDR2 from the germline V gene are GTSNPN and SVGIG (reference sequence). V lost 2 bases, J lost 8 bases, and 14 bases stayed unmatched. For the CDR3, the DNA is TGTGCCTGGAGTAGATCTGGTAGCGGGCCGATGGGGGAGCTGTTTTTT. Protein product: CAWSRSGSGPMGELFF.

The chain is built from TRBV3-1 (or the pseudogene TRBV3-2) and TRBJ1-1; 8 positions agree with TRBD1. With V trimmed by 1 base and J by 8 bases, 3 bases remained unmatched. There are 13 residues in the CDR3. From germline, CDR1 is LGHDT and CDR2 YNNKEL (reference sequence). CDR3 loop: CASSQGGQVEAFF. In nucleotides, the CDR3 is TGTGCCAGCAGCCAAGGGGGACAGGTCGAAGCTTTCTTT.

This clone came up a few times. This chain uses TRBV2 with TRBJ1-2, with D hard to call. The ends were cut back, 5 bases at V and 4 bases at J, with 17 bases in the middle. Germline V gene lookup returns CDR1 SNHLY and CDR2 FYNNEI. The CDR3 loop spans 15 amino acids. CDR3 nucleotides: TGTGCCAGCAGTATCGACGGGGAGGATTTCTATGGCTACACCTTC. Translating gives CASSIDGEDFYGYTF.

The rearrangement joins TRBV12-3 or TRBV12-4 to TRBJ1-1, with 10 bases matching TRBD1. V trimming: 3 bases; J trimming: 9 bases; junction bases outside the gene matches: 4. The CDR3 covers 13 residues. The CDR3 reads CASSFRTGGKAFF. The DNA of the CDR3 is TGTGCCAGCAGTTTCCGGACAGGGGGTAAAGCTTTCTTT.

The gene calls are TRBV5-1 and TRBJ2-7, with a weak D call TRBD1 (6 bases). CDR1 and CDR2 (germline): SGHRS, YFSETQ. V was pared by 3 bases and J by 2 bases, with 12 bases between. This CDR3 region has 14 residues. The CDR3 reads CASSSTGTPYEQYF. The CDR3, as DNA: TGCGCCAGCAGCTCAACCGGGACACCCTACGAGCAGTACTTC.

V usage is TRBV2 and J usage is TRBJ1-1; 8 bases agree with TRBD1. With V trimmed by 7 bases and J by 4 bases, 8 bases remained unmatched. The CDR3 totals 14 residues. The germline gives CDR1 SNHLY, CDR2 FYNNEI. The CDR3 reads CASIRTGGSTEAFF. The CDR3, as DNA: TGTGCCAGCATAAGAACAGGGGGAAGCACTGAAGCTTTCTTT. The entire variable domain, with the rest obtained from reference TRBV2 and TRBJ1-1, is as follows: EPEVTQTPSHQVTQMGQEVILRCVPISNHLYFYWYRQILGQKVEFLVSFYNNEISEKSEIFDDQFSVERPDGSNFTLKIRSTKLEDSAMYFCASIRTGGSTEAFFGQGTRLTVV.